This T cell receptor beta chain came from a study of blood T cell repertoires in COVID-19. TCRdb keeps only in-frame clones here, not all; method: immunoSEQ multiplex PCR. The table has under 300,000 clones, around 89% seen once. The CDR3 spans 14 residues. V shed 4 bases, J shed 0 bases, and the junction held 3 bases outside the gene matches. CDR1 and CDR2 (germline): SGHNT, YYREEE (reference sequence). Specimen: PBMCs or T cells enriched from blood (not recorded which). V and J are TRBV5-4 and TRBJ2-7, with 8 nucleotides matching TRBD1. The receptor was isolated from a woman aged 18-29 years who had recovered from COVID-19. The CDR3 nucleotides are TGTGCCAGCAGCGTAACAGGGGGCTCCTACGAGCAGTACTTC. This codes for CASSVTGGSYEQYF.